The 26 T cell receptor beta chains reported below all come from one sample, sequenced in a study of control samples from healthy donors and cancer patients. Profiling relied on immunoSEQ multiplex PCR, and the TCRdb table lists in-frame clones only, not all of them. The sample shows roughly 120,000 clones, more than 85% of them seen only once. The specimen was PBMCs. These receptors all stem from a man between 50 and 59 years old with head and neck cancer.

The V gene is TRBV5-1, the J gene TRBJ2-7; D remains ambiguous. The CDR3 covers 15 residues. V gave up 2 bases and J gave up 7 bases, with 19 bases separating them. Germline CDR1 is SGHRS and CDR2 is YFSETQ. The chain's CDR3 is CASSFETRSVGEQYF. The CDR3 nucleotides read TGCGCCAGCAGCTTTGAGACGCGGAGTGTGGGGGAGCAGTACTTC.

The chain carries TRBV2 and TRBJ1-2; 9 bases map to TRBD1. CDR3 length: 14 residues. Trimming cost V 6 bases and J 7 bases; bases outside gene matches: 9. Germline V gene lookup returns CDR1 SNHLY and CDR2 FYNNEI. The CDR3 is CASRLRDREGGYTF. DNA for the CDR3: TGTGCCAGCAGGCTCCGGGACAGGGAGGGTGGCTACACCTTC. Complete variable domain (other parts from reference TRBV2 and TRBJ1-2): EPEVTQTPSHQVTQMGQEVILRCVPISNHLYFYWYRQILGQKVEFLVSFYNNEISEKSEIFDDQFSVERPDGSNFTLKIRSTKLEDSAMYFCASRLRDREGGYTFGSGTRLTVV.

The chain recombines TRBV12-5 with TRBJ2-3; 7 bases map to TRBD2. The germline V gene has CDR1 LGHNT and CDR2 FRNRAP. With 2 bases clipped from V and 5 bases from J, the junction kept 4 bases outside the gene matches. The CDR3 sequence is 14 residues long. The CDR3 loop is CASGLISSGDTQYF. In DNA, the CDR3 is TGTGCTAGTGGTTTGATATCTAGCGGAGATACGCAGTATTTT.

This clone was counted a single time. This chain connects TRBV7-5 to TRBJ1-2; TRBD1 is taken as the D call from the table, unchecked against the DNA. TRBV7-5 is a listed pseudogene. The CDR3 contains 16 residues. In DNA form, the CDR3 reads TGTGTCAGAAGCTCCCGTCGGACAGGCCCTACCTATGGCTACACCTTC. Translation gives CVRSSRRTGPTYGYTF.

The V gene is TRBV19, the J gene TRBJ1-1; no clear D. This CDR3 region has 14 residues. Trimming pared 4 bases from V and 0 bases from J, leaving 9 bases between. Germline V gives CDR1 LNHDA, CDR2 SQIVND (reference sequence). DNA for the CDR3: TGTGCCAGTAGTAACGGACGGTTGAACACTGAAGCTTTCTTT. Its protein product is CASSNGRLNTEAFF.

The chain couples TRBV5-1 to TRBJ2-6, with a possible D match to TRBD1 (5 bases). This CDR3 spans 15 amino acids. V lost 0 bases, J lost 1 base, and 5 bases lay in between. The germline gives CDR1 SGHRS, CDR2 YFSETQ. The CDR3 sequence: CASSLAGSGANVLTF. CDR3 nucleotide sequence: TGCGCCAGCAGCTTGGCAGGGTCTGGGGCCAACGTCCTGACTTTC.

The chain couples TRBV6-5 to TRBJ2-5; D might be TRBD1 (6 bases). The germline V gene has CDR1 MNHEY and CDR2 SVGAGI. V was clipped by 6 bases and J by 2 bases, with 13 bases between them. The CDR3 spans 14 residues. CDR3 loop: CASSLSQGQETQYF. In DNA form, the CDR3 reads TGTGCCAGCAGCCTATCCCAGGGGCAAGAGACCCAGTACTTC.

The chain combines TRBV5-6 with TRBJ2-3; no firm D call. V was shortened by 4 bases and J by 3 bases, with 6 bases between the two germline ends. The CDR3 totals 12 residues. Germline CDR1 is SGHDT and CDR2 is YYEEEE. CDR3 residues: CASSRGTDTQYF. Here the CDR3 DNA reads TGTGCCAGCAGCCGTGGTACAGATACGCAGTATTTT. The whole variable domain, remainder taken from reference TRBV5-6 and TRBJ2-3, is DAGVTQSPTHLIKTRGQQVTLRCSPKSGHDTVSWYQQALGQGPQFIFQYYEEEERQRGNFPDRFSGHQFPNYSSELNVNALLLGDSALYLCASSRGTDTQYFGPGTRLTVL.

The chain links TRBV2 to TRBJ1-2; D gene unclear. Trimming removed 2 bases from V and 7 bases from J, with 8 bases in between. CDR1 and CDR2 (germline): SNHLY, FYNNEI. The CDR3 contains 12 residues. The CDR3 DNA reads as TGTGCCAGCAGTGAAACAGCCGTTGGCTACACCTTC. Protein product: CASSETAVGYTF.

This chain links TRBV11-2 with TRBJ1-1; 7 bases align to TRBD1. The trim removed 4 bases at V and 5 bases at J, leaving 7 bases unmatched. Germline CDR1 SGHAT, CDR2 FQNNGV. The length of the CDR3 is 14 residues. In DNA form, the CDR3 reads TGTGCCAGCAGCTCAAACAGGGGACATACTGAAGCTTTCTTT. Amino acid sequence: CASSSNRGHTEAFF.

The sample holds one count of this clone. The gene calls are TRBV19 and TRBJ1-5, with unresolved D. Germline-derived CDR1 and CDR2 are LNHDA and SQIVND (reference sequence). The V gene lost 7 bases and the J gene lost 4 bases, with 8 bases spanning the gap. The CDR3 has 12 amino acids. CDR3 protein: CASKEGNQPQHF. The CDR3, as DNA: TGTGCCAGTAAGGAGGGAAATCAGCCCCAGCATTTT.

This sequence joins TRBV5-4 and TRBJ1-2; D perhaps matches TRBD1 (5 bases). Trimming stripped 4 bases from V and 8 bases from J, with 15 bases between. The CDR3 totals 13 residues. The germline V gene has CDR1 SGHNT and CDR2 YYREEE (reference sequence). In DNA, the CDR3 is TGTGCCAGCAGCCCAGTTGAGGGGACCGGCTACACCTTC. Translating gives CASSPVEGTGYTF.

The chain links TRBV28 to TRBJ2-2; TRBD1 aligns across 8 bases. The CDR3 has 16 residues. Germline V gives CDR1 MDHEN, CDR2 SYDVKM. The trim removed 6 bases at V and 6 bases at J, leaving 12 bases unmatched. The CDR3 reads CASSSGTGGYPGELFF. CDR3 DNA sequence: TGTGCCAGCAGCTCCGGCACAGGGGGTTATCCCGGGGAGCTGTTTTTT.

This chain uses TRBV14 with TRBJ1-3; D is unresolved. Between the trimmed V and J ends, which lost 8 bases and 0 bases, there was a span of 8 bases. From germline, CDR1 is SGHDN and CDR2 FVKESK. The CDR3 loop spans 13 amino acids. The CDR3 coding sequence is TGTGCCAGCGGGGTTCGCTCTGGAAACACCATATATTTT. This codes for CASGVRSGNTIYF.

The genes are TRBV5-4 and TRBJ2-1; D is unresolved. There are 13 residues in the CDR3. Germline V CDR1 and CDR2: SGHNT, YYREEE (reference sequence). Between the trimmed V and J ends, which lost 0 bases and 3 bases, there was a span of 4 bases. The CDR3: CASSLVNYNEQFF. The CDR3 DNA reads TGTGCCAGCAGCTTGGTAAACTACAATGAGCAGTTCTTC.

This clone has just a few counts. V is TRBV11-2 and J is TRBJ2-7; D possibly corresponds to TRBD2 (5 bases). The CDR3 has 14 residues. Germline CDR1 SGHAT, CDR2 FQNNGV. With 7 bases removed from V and 0 bases from J, the gap between germline ends came to 13 bases. For the CDR3, the DNA is TGTGCCAGCAACGGACTCCGCGGCTCCTACGAGCAGTACTTC. It yields the protein CASNGLRGSYEQYF. Complete variable domain (other parts from reference TRBV11-2 and TRBJ2-7): EAGVAQSPRYKIIEKRQSVAFWCNPISGHATLYWYQQILGQGPKLLIQFQNNGVVDDSQLPKDRFSAERLKGVDSTLKIQPAKLEDSAVYLCASNGLRGSYEQYFGPGTRLTVT.

This chain joins TRBV15 and TRBJ2-7; perhaps TRBD1 as D (6 bases). The CDR3 runs to 13 residues. Trimming took 0 bases from V and 4 from J, leaving 7 bases between them. Per the germline V gene, CDR1 is LNHNV and CDR2 is YYDKDF (reference sequence). The CDR3 DNA follows: TGTGCCACCAGCAGAGAACAGGGTTACGAGCAGTACTTC. This encodes CATSREQGYEQYF.

The V gene is TRBV12-3 or TRBV12-4, the J gene TRBJ2-3; the D is unclear. The V end was cut by 7 bases, the J end by 0 bases, with 5 bases between. CDR3 length equals 12 residues. The CDR3 bases are TGTGCCAGCACCCCCAGCACAGATACGCAGTATTTT. As protein: CASTPSTDTQYF.

This rearrangement joins TRBV19 to TRBJ2-7; tentatively, D is TRBD1 (6 bases). There are 16 residues in the CDR3. V was cut by 0 bases and J by 2 bases, with 14 bases left in between. Germline V gene sequence: CDR1 LNHDA, CDR2 SQIVND (reference sequence). CDR3 in amino acids: CASSIEEKQGPYEQYF. In DNA, the CDR3 is TGTGCCAGTAGTATAGAGGAAAAGCAGGGGCCCTACGAGCAGTACTTC.

The V gene is TRBV5-6, the J gene TRBJ1-6; D gene uncertain. This CDR3 is 14 amino acids long. Germline V gene data show CDR1 as SGHDT and CDR2 as YYEEEE. V was cut by 1 base and J by 9 bases, with 11 bases left in between. The CDR3 DNA reads as TGTGCCAGCAGCTTGTTTTCCCGCAGTTCACCCCTCCACTTT. It codes for CASSLFSRSSPLHF.

The genes are TRBV14 and TRBJ1-6, with 8 bases lining up with TRBD1. Germline loops: CDR1 SGHDN, CDR2 FVKESK. The CDR3 extends over 15 amino acids. J lost 7 bases, V lost 3 bases, and 5 bases had no gene match. DNA for the CDR3: TGTGCCAGCAGCCAGACAGGGGCGTGGAATTCACCCCTCCACTTT. Protein: CASSQTGAWNSPLHF.

This chain uses TRBV5-5 with TRBJ2-5; D unresolved. This CDR3 has 14 residues. V lost 2 bases and J lost 1, with 9 bases in between. From germline, CDR1 is SGHKS and CDR2 YYEKEE (reference sequence). CDR3 region: CASSFSNRQETQYF. The CDR3 coding sequence is TGTGCCAGCAGCTTCTCCAACCGCCAAGAGACCCAGTACTTC.

The chain links TRBV6-4 to TRBJ2-3; 9 nucleotides match TRBD2. The CDR3 has 15 amino acids. V was pared by 8 bases and J by 0 bases, with 6 bases of the junction left unmatched. Germline values: CDR1 MRHNA, CDR2 SNTAGT. The CDR3 DNA follows: TGTGCCAGCCGAAGCGGGGGGCTTAGCACAGATACGCAGTATTTT. Its translation: CASRSGGLSTDTQYF.

The chain has TRBV19 and TRBJ1-2; TRBD1 agrees at 9 bases. The length of the CDR3 is 15 residues. Germline loops: CDR1 LNHDA, CDR2 SQIVND (reference sequence). Trimming at V came to 4 bases and at J to 6 bases, leaving 9 bases not matched to a gene. The CDR3 region is CASSTRTGAGDGYTF. In nucleotides, the CDR3 is TGTGCCAGTAGTACTCGGACAGGGGCGGGGGATGGCTACACCTTC.

This clone was seen only a few times. CDR3 region: CASSQGSGGLTIKYF. CDR3 in DNA: TGCGCCAGCAGTCAAGGTAGCGGGGGACTTACGATAAAGTACTTC. The V gene is TRBV5-1, the J gene TRBJ2-7; 9 nucleotides agree with TRBD2. CDR1 and CDR2 (germline): SGHRS, YFSETQ. Trimming at V came to 5 bases and at J to 11 bases, leaving 17 bases not matched to a gene. The CDR3 runs 15 residues.

V is TRBV5-1 and J is TRBJ2-1, with 10 bases lining up with TRBD2. Germline CDR1 reads SGHRS; CDR2 reads YFSETQ. This CDR3 comprises 16 residues. With V trimmed by 3 bases and J by 1 base, 4 bases remained unmatched. Here the CDR3 DNA reads TGCGCCAGCAGCTCGGTAGCGGGGGGATCCTACAATGAGCAGTTCTTC. Translated, it gives CASSSVAGGSYNEQFF.